This entry lists 20 T cell receptor beta chains sequenced from one sample in a study of identical twins. MiXCR was run by TCRdb on the 5' RACE reads, yielding one entry per CDR3 protein. The data contain about 100,000 distinct CDR3 sequences, about 6% of them singletons. Sequenced material: memory T cells sorted from blood. Every receptor here comes from a woman aged 50 to 60 in good health.

This clonotype has a handful of counts. The V call is TRBV20-1, the J call TRBJ2-3; 14 bases match TRBD2. The length of the CDR3 is 15 residues. Germline lookup yields CDR1 DFQATT and CDR2 SNEGSKA (reference sequence). Unmatched junction bases numbered 5, after V lost 5 bases and J lost 4 bases. The CDR3 DNA reads TGCAGTGCTCCGACTAGCGGGAGGGTCCCAGATACGCAGTATTTT. Amino acid sequence: CSAPTSGRVPDTQYF.

This clonotype came up many times. The V and J genes are TRBV25-1 and TRBJ1-1; D is ambiguous. Germline CDR1 MGHDK, CDR2 SYGVNS. The V and J ends lost 8 bases and 5 bases respectively, with 9 bases between them. CDR3 length: 11 amino acids. The CDR3 here is CASGSWTEAFF. For the CDR3, the DNA is TGTGCCAGCGGGTCTTGGACTGAAGCTTTCTTT.

The chain has TRBV6-5 and TRBJ1-2; D possibly corresponds to TRBD1 (5 bases). The germline V gene has CDR1 MNHEY and CDR2 SVGAGI. There are 15 residues in the CDR3. V was shortened by 5 bases and J by 7 bases, with 20 bases between the two germline ends. DNA for the CDR3: TGTGCCAGCAGTGGAGCCGGGACGGATGGTCTTGGCTACACCTTC. It yields the protein CASSGAGTDGLGYTF.

Ten or more counts support this clonotype. The rearrangement links TRBV5-5 to TRBJ2-1; 9 bases are shared with TRBD2. The germline V gene encodes CDR1 SGHKS and CDR2 YYEKEE (reference sequence). This CDR3 region has 15 residues. V was pared by 4 bases and J by 8 bases, with 10 bases of the junction left unmatched. CDR3 sequence (DNA): TGTGCCAGCAGCCCTCTAGCGGGAAGTCCCGATGAGCAGTTCTTC. This sequence encodes CASSPLAGSPDEQFF.

The chain couples TRBV5-6 to TRBJ2-1; D uncertain. V was cut by 3 bases and J by 4 bases, with 17 bases left in between. CDR1 SGHDT and CDR2 YYEEEE come from the germline V gene. The CDR3 sequence is 16 residues long. The CDR3 protein is CASSYPGSYPYNEQFF. DNA for the CDR3: TGTGCCAGCAGCTATCCTGGCTCATATCCTTACAATGAGCAGTTCTTC.

This clonotype was counted at least ten times. V is TRBV5-1 and J is TRBJ2-1, with a weak D call TRBD2 (5 bases). V lost 2 bases and J lost 2, with 11 bases in between. From germline, CDR1 is SGHRS and CDR2 YFSETQ. The CDR3 totals 15 residues. CDR3 amino acids: CASSLSGSTYNEQFF. The CDR3 nucleotides read TGCGCCAGCAGCTTATCGGGGAGCACCTACAATGAGCAGTTCTTC. The whole variable domain, filled in from reference TRBV5-1 and TRBJ2-1, reads KAGVTQTPRYLIKTRGQQVTLSCSPISGHRSVSWYQQTPGQGLQFLFEYFSETQRNKGNFPGRFSGRQFSNSRSEMNVSTLELGDSALYLCASSLSGSTYNEQFFGPGTRLTVL.

This clonotype showed up many times. This chain uses TRBV25-1 with TRBJ2-5; D unresolved. V lost 3 bases and J lost 1, with 9 bases in between. Per germline, CDR1 MGHDK and CDR2 SYGVNS. There are 14 residues in the CDR3. The CDR3 DNA reads TGTGCCAGCAGTGACAGGCTGCTCCAAGAGACCCAGTACTTC. This codes for CASSDRLLQETQYF.

This clonotype was picked up a small number of times. The chain is built from TRBV10-3 and TRBJ2-1, with a tentative D call TRBD1 (5 bases). The CDR3 is 13 residues long. The germline CDR1 and CDR2 sequences are ENHRY and SYGVKD. Deletions cut 6 bases from V and 8 bases from J, with 14 bases between. CDR3 sequence: CAIRGQPGDEQFF. CDR3 bases: TGTGCCATCAGAGGACAACCCGGAGATGAGCAGTTCTTC.

This clonotype occurred a few times. This rearrangement joins TRBV2 to TRBJ2-1; 7 bases are a match to TRBD2. Germline values: CDR1 SNHLY, CDR2 FYNNEI. Trimming at V came to 8 bases and at J to 0 bases, leaving 4 bases not matched to a gene. The length of the CDR3 is 14 residues. For the CDR3, the DNA is TGTGCCAGCTTGGGCGGGAGCTCCTACAATGAGCAGTTCTTC. This gives the protein CASLGGSSYNEQFF.

The sample holds many counts of this clonotype. The CDR3 protein is CASSSRDRSYNEQFF. The CDR3 nucleotides read TGTGCCAGCAGTTCCCGGGACAGGAGCTACAATGAGCAGTTCTTC. This sequence joins TRBV28 and TRBJ2-1; 8 nucleotides match TRBD1. The V gene's germline CDR1 is MDHEN and CDR2 SYDVKM. V dropped 4 bases and J dropped 3; count of bases not matched to a gene: 5. The CDR3 length is 15 residues.

A few counts support this clonotype. V usage is TRBV10-2 and J usage is TRBJ2-1, with TRBD2 identical over 9 bases. Per the germline V gene, CDR1 is WSHSY and CDR2 is SAAADI. This CDR3 is 14 amino acids long. V shed 3 bases and J 9 bases; nucleotides not matched to a gene: 6. CDR3 DNA: TGCGCCAGCAGTGATGTAGCGGGAGTTGGTGAGCAGTTCTTC. This sequence encodes CASSDVAGVGEQFF.

In this sample, this clonotype turned up many times. V and J are TRBV12-3 or TRBV12-4 and TRBJ2-3, with D unclear. The CDR3 length is 14 residues. Between the trimmed V and J ends, which lost 4 bases and 0 bases, there was a span of 8 bases. CDR3 sequence: CASSWRVSTDTQYF. The CDR3 nucleotides are TGTGCCAGCAGTTGGCGAGTTAGCACAGATACGCAGTATTTT.

This clonotype was recorded once. The CDR3, as DNA: TGTGCCAGCAGTTTAAGGAGGACAGCTATGAACACTGAAGCTTTCTTT. Amino acid sequence: CASSLRRTAMNTEAFF. V usage is TRBV27 and J usage is TRBJ1-1, with TRBD1 as a possible D gene (6 bases). Trimming pared 2 bases from V and 0 bases from J, leaving 13 bases between. This CDR3 is built from 16 residues. CDR1 is MNHEY and CDR2 is SMNVEV in the germline V gene (reference sequence).

This clonotype was detected many times. This chain links TRBV3-1 with TRBJ2-1, with 8 bases lining up with TRBD2. Germline V gene sequence: CDR1 LGHDT, CDR2 YNNKEL (reference sequence). The CDR3 is made up of 13 amino acids. Trimming cost V 8 bases and J 7 bases; bases outside gene matches: 7. CDR3 residues: CASRLAGENEQFF. The DNA for the CDR3 is TGTGCCAGCCGGCTAGCGGGCGAGAATGAGCAGTTCTTC.

In this sample, this clonotype turned up many times. The chain recombines TRBV6-1 with TRBJ2-6, with D uncertain. The CDR3 runs to 15 residues. V gave up 3 bases and J gave up 4 bases, with 10 bases separating them. CDR1 is MNHNS and CDR2 is SASEGT in the germline V gene. CDR3 in amino acids: CASSDRPMGANVLTF. For the CDR3, the DNA is TGTGCCAGCAGTGATCGACCTATGGGGGCCAACGTCCTGACTTTC.

This clonotype has more than one count but fewer than ten. The chain couples TRBV10-3 to TRBJ2-2; D gene unclear. The ends were cut back, 0 bases at V and 7 bases at J, with 6 bases in the middle. There are 13 residues in the CDR3. From germline, CDR1 is ENHRY and CDR2 SYGVKD. This CDR3 reads CAISESRYGELFF. The CDR3 DNA follows: TGTGCCATCAGTGAGTCGAGGTACGGGGAGCTGTTTTTT.

The V gene is TRBV11-3, the J gene TRBJ2-7, with D perhaps assigned TRBD1 or TRBD2 (5 bases each). The CDR3 totals 12 residues. Germline CDR1 reads SGHNT; CDR2 reads YENEEA. V was clipped by 7 bases and J by 5 bases, with 12 bases between them. The CDR3 loop is CASNQLGDEQYF. CDR3 in DNA: TGTGCCAGCAATCAGCTGGGGGACGAGCAGTACTTC.

This clonotype was counted many times. The rearrangement joins TRBV27 to TRBJ2-1, with a weak D call TRBD1 (6 bases). CDR3 length equals 15 residues. V was shortened by 3 bases and J by 7 bases, with 16 bases between the two germline ends. Germline V gene lookup returns CDR1 MNHEY and CDR2 SMNVEV (reference sequence). CDR3 nucleotides: TGTGCCAGCAGTTTGCAGGGGCGGAAGGATAATGAGCAGTTCTTC. This codes for CASSLQGRKDNEQFF.

This clonotype has a count of ten or more. The chain uses TRBV12-3 or TRBV12-4 and TRBJ2-2; 9 bases line up with TRBD2. The CDR3 length is 16 residues. With 2 bases clipped from V and 3 bases from J, the junction kept 4 bases outside the gene matches. The CDR3, as DNA: TGTGCCAGCAGTTTACGAGCGGGAGGCGACACCGGGGAGCTGTTTTTT. This sequence encodes CASSLRAGGDTGELFF.

This clonotype has at least ten counts. This sequence joins TRBV5-1 and TRBJ2-1; maybe TRBD2 (5 bases). Per the germline V gene, CDR1 is SGHRS and CDR2 is YFSETQ. V gave up 8 bases and J gave up 7 bases, with 13 bases separating them. The CDR3 length is 12 residues. The CDR3 DNA reads as TGCGCCAGTTCAGCCGAGGGAAATGAGCAGTTCTTC. It codes for CASSAEGNEQFF.